Here is one T cell receptor beta chain with its context. The specificity of this receptor is unknown. Base qualities are missing; no much larger clone stands one base away. This sample is part of a study of T cell responses to AZD1222 COVID-19 vaccine (dated by TCRdb to 2020 to 2022). Concerning the study at large: TCR sequencing covered some 240 trial participants: approximately 200 given two doses of AZD1222 and 26 given two doses of MenACWY control vaccine. Trial participants were enrolled by age into 18-55, 56-69 and 70-plus year subgroups, with around 140, 26 and 57 TCR-sequenced participants respectively.

The CDR3 numbers 14 residues from cysteine through phenylalanine. Solely the CDR3 DNA is kept, with 42 bases framed from the first base. A distance of 7 bases separates the germline ends of V and J, which lose 1 base and 0 bases respectively. CDR1 and CDR2, per the germline V gene (reference sequence), are GTSNPN and SVGIG. Reading the label with the study, this specimen's time point is: about 28 days (+/-7) after the second vaccine dose. According to the study, the label for this sample's treatment or condition signals: meningococcal conjugate vaccine given as trial control. Vaccinee samples came from UK trials COV001 and COV002, including a single-blind randomized controlled phase 2/3 trial of AZD1222 (ChAdOx1 nCoV-19) in healthy adults. For TCRbeta chain sequencing, PBMC samples were collected from trial participants at day 0 and at day 28 after the second dose. The CDR3 regions of human TCRbeta chains were analyzed by immunosequencing. As for the original processing: TCRs in the repertoires were compared against a reference library of SARS-CoV-2-specific TCRs that had been generated with the MIRA antigen-specificity platform. Breadth was defined as the fraction of unique TCRs that were SARS-CoV-2-associated, and depth was defined as the fraction of total T cells that were SARS-CoV-2-associated. Using the MIRA data, each spike-specific TCR was assigned both to the spike region to which the TCR was reactive and to a CD4 or CD8 class. Log10-transformed breadth and depth values were compared by one-way ANOVA with Sidak's multiple comparisons tests. Entries here come from immuneACCESS through TCRdb and include only in-frame sequences with V and J called. Some clones fail to appear in such tables; in the studies checked, an unresolved V gene covers under half of the shortfall, and the cause of the remainder is unknown. The DNA gave D and trimming, while V, J and clone size come from that table. The sample table lists 150,000 to 200,000 clones, just under 90% of them with a count of one. The leading ten clones occupy more than 4% of the sample.

What the work shows at the level of the full study, not this receptor alone: Only 5 to 7 AZD1222 recipients were SARS-CoV-2 seropositive at baseline, limiting conclusions about previously exposed vaccinees. Epitopes outside the regions mutated in the B.1.351 and B.1.1.7 variants were reportedly recognized by nearly half of the unique spike-specific TCRs. Because no day 14 peak-response samples were available, the repertoires could be characterized only after the peak T cell response. Participants were mostly white British, with more females than males. The authors suggested clonal diversity may have been underestimated. After two AZD1222 doses, spike-specific TCR breadth and depth were significantly higher than at day 0 and than in MenACWY recipients. Vaccine-associated CD4 TCRs spanned the whole spike protein, with dominant responses in regions 160-218 and 743-854. The 56-69-year group was small, and its depth increase did not reach significance, likely because of low power.

The sequencing here drew on peripheral blood, taken 28 days after the second dose of the MenACWY control vaccine. The V and J genes are TRBV30 and TRBJ1-5; the D gene identity is not certain. The TCR sequence derives from an adult who received the MenACWY meningococcal vaccine as a control. The DNA is TGTGCCTGGAGTGGGGTGAGTAGCAATCAGCCCCAGCATTTT. Its amino acids are CAWSGVSSNQPQHF.